This entry lists 11 T cell receptor beta chains sequenced from one sample in a study of CD8+CD57+ T cells in acquired aplastic anemia. The use of genomic DNA as template underpinned the TCR beta VDJ and CDR3 profiling. MiXCR, applied by TCRdb to the reads, yields one record per CDR3 protein. The sample lists 300,000 or so distinct CDR3 sequences, under 60% seen once, with roughly 1.2% in the top ten. It was patients with CD8+CD57+ cell expansion by flow cytometry who were chosen for sequencing. The sample consisted of sorted CD4+, CD8+, or CD8+CD57+ T cells (not recorded which) from PBMCs. These receptors came from a human donor with aplastic anemia.

A remark on this clonotype: This clone may be a read error of a much larger clone one base away. The chain uses TRBV10-3 and TRBJ2-7, with a tentative D call TRBD1 (6 bases). The CDR3 totals 14 residues. CDR1 and CDR2 (germline): ENHRY, SYGVKD. This chain's CDR3 is CASSPLDRSYEQHF. DNA for the CDR3: TGTGCCAGCTCACCTCTGGACAGATCCTACGAGCAGCACTTC.

The rearrangement joins TRBV7-9 to TRBJ1-6; the D is unclear. Per germline, CDR1 SEHNR and CDR2 FQNEAQ (reference sequence). The CDR3 is made up of 14 amino acids. Between the trimmed V and J ends, which lost 1 base and 12 bases, there was a span of 13 bases. The CDR3 protein is CASSLEGLLGPLHF. The CDR3 nucleotides are TGTGCCAGCAGCTTAGAAGGGTTGTTAGGACCCCTCCACTTT.

The gene calls are TRBV10-3 and TRBJ1-5; D is uncertain. V lost 4 bases and J 3 bases, leaving 13 bases between the germline ends. The germline V gene has CDR1 ENHRY and CDR2 SYGVKD. CDR3 length: 15 amino acids. The chain's CDR3 is CAISVGQDDNQPQHF. The CDR3 coding sequence is TGTGCCATCAGTGTTGGGCAAGACGACAATCAGCCCCAGCATTTT.

The chain employs TRBV19 and TRBJ2-5; D not certain. The CDR3 consists of 14 residues. CDR1 and CDR2 from the germline V gene are LNHDA and SQIVND (reference sequence). V lost 1 base, J lost 4 bases, and 10 bases lay in between. The CDR3 DNA sequence: TGTGCCAGTAGTATAGGGGGAAGTGCAGAGACCCAGTACTTC. Its protein is CASSIGGSAETQYF. Full variable domain (rest looked up from reference TRBV19 and TRBJ2-5): DGGITQSPKYLFRKEGQNVTLSCEQNLNHDAMYWYRQDPGQGLRLIYYSQIVNDFQKGDIAEGYSVSREKKESFPLTVTSAQKNPTAFYLCASSIGGSAETQYFGPGTRLLVL.

This clonotype was picked up many times. The CDR3 loop reads CSARGDRESYYEQYF. The CDR3 coding sequence is TGCAGTGCTAGAGGGGACAGGGAGAGCTACTACGAGCAGTACTTC. The V gene is TRBV20-1, the J gene TRBJ2-7, with 9 bases fitting TRBD1. This CDR3 comprises 15 residues. Germline V gives CDR1 DFQATT, CDR2 SNEGSKA (reference sequence). The J segment lost 3 bases and the V segment lost 1 base, leaving 7 bases of the junction unmatched.

This clonotype was seen only a few times. The chain links TRBV20-1 to TRBJ1-6; D not resolved. The V end was cut by 0 bases, the J end by 9 bases, with 12 bases between. The CDR3 sequence is 14 residues long. Looked up from germline, CDR1 is DFQATT and CDR2 is SNEGSKA (reference sequence). The CDR3 region is CSARDGESRSPLHF. The CDR3 region has the DNA TGCAGTGCTAGAGACGGCGAGTCTCGTTCACCCCTCCACTTT.

This clonotype was observed many times. The chain is built from TRBV18 and TRBJ1-1; the D is unclear. The V end was cut by 5 bases, the J end by 0 bases, with 10 bases between. The CDR3 runs to 14 residues. Per germline, CDR1 KGHSH and CDR2 LQKENI. This CDR3 reads CASSFGILNTEAFF. Written as DNA, the CDR3 is TGTGCCAGCTCATTCGGGATTCTGAACACTGAAGCTTTCTTT.

This clonotype was recorded at least ten times. The CDR3 reads CASSLSGLAGRGEQFF. Written as DNA, the CDR3 is TGTGCCAGCAGTCTTAGCGGCCTAGCGGGAAGGGGTGAGCAGTTCTTC. The chain couples TRBV12-3 or TRBV12-4 to TRBJ2-1; 9 nucleotides line up with TRBD2. After removal of 5 bases from V and 9 bases from J, the junction contained 14 bases not matched to a gene. The CDR3 contains 16 residues.

This clonotype has just one count. The chain couples TRBV5-4 to TRBJ1-1; 8 positions agree with TRBD1. This CDR3 has 16 amino acids. Germline V gene data show CDR1 as SGHNT and CDR2 as YYREEE (reference sequence). After removal of 0 bases from V and 8 bases from J, the junction contained 12 bases not matched to a gene. CDR3 DNA: TGTGCCAGCAGCTTGGGAGGACAGGGAGGAGGAGGGGAAGCTTTCTTT. This gives the protein CASSLGGQGGGGEAFF.

This clonotype showed up just once. Since a much larger clone is just one base distant, this may be a read error. The chain joins TRBV2 to TRBJ2-1, with a possible D match to TRBD2 (5 bases). V was clipped by 8 bases and J by 7 bases, with 6 bases between them. CDR3 length equals 10 residues. CDR1 and CDR2 from the germline V gene are SNHLY and FYNNEI. CDR3 amino acids: CASGENEQFF. The CDR3 region has the DNA TGTGCCAGCGGGGAGAATGAGCAGTTCTTC.

A single count supports this clonotype. V usage is TRBV9 and J usage is TRBJ2-5; 15 positions agree with TRBD2. CDR3 length: 17 residues. Germline loops: CDR1 SGDLS, CDR2 YYNGEE. V shed 4 bases and J 6 bases; nucleotides not matched to a gene: 10. This CDR3 reads CASSTRTSGGAAKTQYF. CDR3 nucleotides: TGTGCCAGCAGCACTCGGACTAGCGGGGGGGCCGCCAAGACCCAGTACTTC.